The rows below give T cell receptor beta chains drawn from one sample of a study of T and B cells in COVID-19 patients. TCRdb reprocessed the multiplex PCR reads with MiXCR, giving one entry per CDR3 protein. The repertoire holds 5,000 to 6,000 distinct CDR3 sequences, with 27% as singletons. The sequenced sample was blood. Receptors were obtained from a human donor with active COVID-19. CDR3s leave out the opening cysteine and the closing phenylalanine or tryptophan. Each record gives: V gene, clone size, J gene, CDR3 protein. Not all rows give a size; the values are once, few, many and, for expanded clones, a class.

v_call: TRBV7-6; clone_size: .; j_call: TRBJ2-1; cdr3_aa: ASSLTSGSFDEQF
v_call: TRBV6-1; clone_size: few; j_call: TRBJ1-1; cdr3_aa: ANPEGGGTEAF
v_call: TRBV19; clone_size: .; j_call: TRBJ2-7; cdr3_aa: ATGTGGLASYEQY
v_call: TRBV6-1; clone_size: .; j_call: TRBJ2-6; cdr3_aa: ASSVDRAGANVLT
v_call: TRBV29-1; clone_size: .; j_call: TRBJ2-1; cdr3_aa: SVLPMVAGGGGGQF
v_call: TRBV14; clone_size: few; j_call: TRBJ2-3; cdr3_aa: ASSSTDTQY
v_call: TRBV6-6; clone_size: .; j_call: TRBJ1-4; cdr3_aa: ASSPHGVAEEKLF
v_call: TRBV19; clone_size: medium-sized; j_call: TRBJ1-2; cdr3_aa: ASSPTSSDGYT
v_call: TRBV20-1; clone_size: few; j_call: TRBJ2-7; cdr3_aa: SPTGIYEQY
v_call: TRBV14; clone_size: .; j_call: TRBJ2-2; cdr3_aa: ASSQRRQGKSAGELF
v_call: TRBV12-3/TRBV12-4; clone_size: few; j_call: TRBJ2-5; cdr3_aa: ASRGDSRETQY
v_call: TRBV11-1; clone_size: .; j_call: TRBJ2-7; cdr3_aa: ASNWGPESPSYEQY
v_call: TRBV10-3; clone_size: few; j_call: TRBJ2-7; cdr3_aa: AIRGTGTSSYEQY
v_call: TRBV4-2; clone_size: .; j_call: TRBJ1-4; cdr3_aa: ASSQSRGLGLRAYNEKLF
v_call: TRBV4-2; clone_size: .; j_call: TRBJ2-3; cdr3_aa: ASSQGGLAGQY
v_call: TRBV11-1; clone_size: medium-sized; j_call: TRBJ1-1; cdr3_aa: ASSLVGPANTEAF
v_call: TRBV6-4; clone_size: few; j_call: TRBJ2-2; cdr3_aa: ASSVSPQSNTGELF
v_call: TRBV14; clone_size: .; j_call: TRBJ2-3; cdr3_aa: ASSLDRPLTDTQY
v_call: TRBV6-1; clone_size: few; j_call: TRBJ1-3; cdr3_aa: ASRLQGSSGNTIY
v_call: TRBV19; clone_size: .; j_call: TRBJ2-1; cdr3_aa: ASSRTSGKQF
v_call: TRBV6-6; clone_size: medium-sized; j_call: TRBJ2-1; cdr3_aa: ASVAESSYNEQF
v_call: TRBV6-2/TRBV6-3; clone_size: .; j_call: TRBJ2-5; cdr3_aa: ASSYSNSSLQETQY
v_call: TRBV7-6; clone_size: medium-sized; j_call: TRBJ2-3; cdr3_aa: ASSSKSLASPTDTQY
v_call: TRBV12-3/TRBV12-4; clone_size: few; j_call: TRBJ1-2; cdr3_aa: ASSGRWPNYGYT
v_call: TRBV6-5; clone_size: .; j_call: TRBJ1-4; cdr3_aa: ASSPGQGFNLEKLF
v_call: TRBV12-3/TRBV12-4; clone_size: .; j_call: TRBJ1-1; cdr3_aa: ASSSSGGGNTEAF
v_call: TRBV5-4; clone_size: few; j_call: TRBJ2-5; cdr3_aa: ASSSPGLAETTTQY
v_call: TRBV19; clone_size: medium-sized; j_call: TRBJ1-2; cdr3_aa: ASSLRSGGYT
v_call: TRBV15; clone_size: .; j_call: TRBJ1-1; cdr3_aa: ATSRDRRVSEAF
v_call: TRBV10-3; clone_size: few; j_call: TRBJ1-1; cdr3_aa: AISEGDSNTEAF
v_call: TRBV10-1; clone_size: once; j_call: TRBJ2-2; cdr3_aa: ASSESITDSKGPGELF
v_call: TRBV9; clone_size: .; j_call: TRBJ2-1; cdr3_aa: ASSVGWAGGSYNEQF
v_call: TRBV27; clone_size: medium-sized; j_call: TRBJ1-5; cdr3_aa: ASRGTGNQPQH
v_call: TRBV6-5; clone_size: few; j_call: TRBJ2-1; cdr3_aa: ASSLDIALAQYNEQF
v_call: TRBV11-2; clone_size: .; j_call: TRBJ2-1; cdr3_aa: ASSLDVVAGVNEQF
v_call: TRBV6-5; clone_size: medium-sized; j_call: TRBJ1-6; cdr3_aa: AHRPRDPWAPLH
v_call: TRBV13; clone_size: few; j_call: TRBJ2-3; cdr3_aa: ASSSTTSGGVKDTQY
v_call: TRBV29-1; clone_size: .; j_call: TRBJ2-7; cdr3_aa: SVDATSGSYTYEQY
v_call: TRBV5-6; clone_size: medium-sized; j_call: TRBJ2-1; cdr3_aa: ASSFKSEQF
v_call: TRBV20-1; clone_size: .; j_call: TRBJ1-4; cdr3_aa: SVRGQGEKLF
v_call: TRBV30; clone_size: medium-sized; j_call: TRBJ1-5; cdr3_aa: AWSVVAAFGAQH
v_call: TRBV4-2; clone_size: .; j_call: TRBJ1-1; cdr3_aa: AGGSGTEAF
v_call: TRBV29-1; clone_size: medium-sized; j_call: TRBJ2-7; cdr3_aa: SVQPADTFSYEQY
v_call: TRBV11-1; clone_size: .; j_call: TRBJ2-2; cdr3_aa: ASSLKRGGNTGELF
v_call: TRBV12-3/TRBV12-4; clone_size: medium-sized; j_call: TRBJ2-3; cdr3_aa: ASSKSTDTQY